Listed here are 4 T cell receptor beta chains from one sample, sequenced in a study of T cells after posttransplantation cyclophosphamide. Assay: immunoSEQ multiplex PCR; the TCRdb copy retains only in-frame clones and omits some. The repertoire yields about 2,900 clones, none seen only once; the top ten contain more than 25%. Busulfan-fludarabine conditioning, marrow transplant, and cyclophosphamide on days +3 and +4 were administered. The material sequenced was PBMCs, taken after allogeneic stem cell transplant with posttransplant cyclophosphamide. The receptors derive from a female patient aged 50 to 60 who received an allogeneic stem cell transplant from a related donor, was CMV-positive, and had no GVHD. Some T cells here may be from the graft donor.

This clone was recorded many times. This sequence joins TRBV2 and TRBJ2-6; possibly TRBD2 for D (6 bases). The CDR3 contains 16 residues. Germline V gives CDR1 SNHLY, CDR2 FYNNEI. V was cut by 3 bases and J by 2 bases, with 11 bases left in between. CDR3 DNA: TGTGCCAGCAGTGACCCCGGGACTGCTGGGGCCAACGTCCTGACTTTC. Translated, it gives CASSDPGTAGANVLTF.

This clone is categorized as medium-sized. This chain joins TRBV15 and TRBJ2-7; 8 bases match TRBD1. This CDR3 is built from 14 residues. Germline assignment: CDR1 LNHNV and CDR2 YYDKDF (reference sequence). V lost 5 bases, J lost 1 base, and 4 bases stayed unmatched. The CDR3 loop is CATSLGQGSYEQYF. CDR3 nucleotides: TGTGCCACCAGCCTCGGACAGGGATCCTACGAGCAGTACTTC.

This clone was found many times. This chain connects TRBV5-1 to TRBJ1-2; 11 nucleotides match TRBD1. The junction had 5 bases not matched to a gene; V was cut back by 2 bases and J by 5 bases. CDR3 length equals 15 residues. The germline gives CDR1 SGHRS, CDR2 YFSETQ. CDR3 residues: CASSLRTGGAYGYTF. The CDR3 nucleotides read TGCGCCAGCAGCTTAAGGACAGGGGGCGCTTATGGCTACACCTTC.

V usage is TRBV29-1 and J usage is TRBJ2-4; possible D gene TRBD2, 5 bases. Germline V CDR1 and CDR2: SQVTM, ANQGSEA. This CDR3 has 11 amino acids. With 6 bases removed from V and 8 bases from J, the gap between germline ends came to 11 bases. CDR3 sequence (DNA): TGCAGCGTCGGCTTCGGGGACATTCAGTACTTC. It encodes CSVGFGDIQYF.